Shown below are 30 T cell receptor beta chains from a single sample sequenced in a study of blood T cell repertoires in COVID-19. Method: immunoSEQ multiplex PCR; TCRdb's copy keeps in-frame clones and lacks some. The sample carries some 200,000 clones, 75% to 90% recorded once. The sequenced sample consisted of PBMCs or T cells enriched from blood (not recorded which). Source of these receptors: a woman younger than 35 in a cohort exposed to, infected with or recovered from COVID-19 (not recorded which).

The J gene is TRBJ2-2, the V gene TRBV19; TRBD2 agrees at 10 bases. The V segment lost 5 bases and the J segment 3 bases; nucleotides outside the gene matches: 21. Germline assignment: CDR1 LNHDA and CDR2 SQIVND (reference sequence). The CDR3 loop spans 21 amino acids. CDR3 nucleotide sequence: TGTGCCAGTAGTCACCCAGAATTTGGACTAGCGGTTTCAGGAGACACCGGGGAGCTGTTTTTT. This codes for CASSHPEFGLAVSGDTGELFF.

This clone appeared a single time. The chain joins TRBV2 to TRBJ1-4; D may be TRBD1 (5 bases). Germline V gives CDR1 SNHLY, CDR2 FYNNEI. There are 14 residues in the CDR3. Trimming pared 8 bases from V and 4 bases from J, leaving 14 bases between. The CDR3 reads CASSFTGHNEKLFF. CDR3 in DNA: TGTGCCAGCTCTTTCACAGGCCATAATGAAAAACTGTTTTTT.

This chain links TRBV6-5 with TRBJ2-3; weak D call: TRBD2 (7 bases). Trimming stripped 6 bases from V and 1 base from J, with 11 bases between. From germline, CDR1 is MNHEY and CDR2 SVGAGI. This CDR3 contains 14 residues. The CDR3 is CASRAGAGTDTQYF. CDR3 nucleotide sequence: TGTGCCAGCAGGGCGGGGGCTGGCACAGATACGCAGTATTTT.

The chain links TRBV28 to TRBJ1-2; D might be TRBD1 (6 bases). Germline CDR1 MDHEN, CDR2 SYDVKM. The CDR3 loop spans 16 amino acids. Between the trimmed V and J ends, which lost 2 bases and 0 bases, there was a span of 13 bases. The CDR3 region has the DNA TGTGCCAGCAGTTTAATCCCAACAGGGACTAACTATGGCTACACCTTC. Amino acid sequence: CASSLIPTGTNYGYTF.

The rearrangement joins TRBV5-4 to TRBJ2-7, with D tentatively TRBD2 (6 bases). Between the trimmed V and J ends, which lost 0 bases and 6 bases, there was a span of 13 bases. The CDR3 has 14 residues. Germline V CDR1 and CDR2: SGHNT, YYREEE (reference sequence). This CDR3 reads CASSLVVGLSEQYF. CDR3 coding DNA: TGTGCCAGCAGCTTGGTCGTGGGACTGAGCGAGCAGTACTTC.

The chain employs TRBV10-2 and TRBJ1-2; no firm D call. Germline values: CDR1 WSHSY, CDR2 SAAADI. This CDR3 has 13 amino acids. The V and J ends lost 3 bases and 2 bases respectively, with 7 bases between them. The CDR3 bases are TGCGCCAGCAGTGACCAGGCAAACTATGGCTACACCTTC. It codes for CASSDQANYGYTF.

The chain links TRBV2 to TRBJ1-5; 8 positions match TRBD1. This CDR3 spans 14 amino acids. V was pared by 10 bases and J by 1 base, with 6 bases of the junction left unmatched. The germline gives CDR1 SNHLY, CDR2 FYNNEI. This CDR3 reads CATKDRASNQPQHF. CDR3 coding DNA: TGTGCCACTAAGGACAGGGCCAGCAATCAGCCCCAGCATTTT.

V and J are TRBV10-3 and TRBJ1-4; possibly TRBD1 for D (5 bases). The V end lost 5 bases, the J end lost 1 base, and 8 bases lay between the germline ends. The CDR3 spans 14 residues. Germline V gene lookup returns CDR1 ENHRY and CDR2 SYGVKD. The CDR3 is CAISRGETNEKLFF. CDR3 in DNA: TGTGCCATCAGTCGGGGGGAAACTAATGAAAAACTGTTTTTT.

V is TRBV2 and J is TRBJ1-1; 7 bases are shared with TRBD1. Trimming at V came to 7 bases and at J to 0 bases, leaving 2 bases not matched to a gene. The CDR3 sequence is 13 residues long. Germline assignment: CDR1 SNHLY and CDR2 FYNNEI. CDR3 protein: CASTGQVNTEAFF. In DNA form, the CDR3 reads TGTGCCAGCACTGGACAGGTGAACACTGAAGCTTTCTTT.

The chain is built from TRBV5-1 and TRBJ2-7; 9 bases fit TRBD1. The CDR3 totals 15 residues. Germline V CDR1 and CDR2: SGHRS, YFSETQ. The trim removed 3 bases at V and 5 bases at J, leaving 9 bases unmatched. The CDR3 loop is CASSSSPGQGDEQYF. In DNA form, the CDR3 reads TGCGCCAGCAGCTCCAGCCCGGGACAGGGAGACGAGCAGTACTTC.

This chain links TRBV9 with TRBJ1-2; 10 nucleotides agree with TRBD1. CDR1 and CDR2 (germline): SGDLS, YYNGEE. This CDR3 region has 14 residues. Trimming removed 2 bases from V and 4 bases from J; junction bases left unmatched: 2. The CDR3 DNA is TGTGCCAGCAGCGTGGGACAGGGGTTCTATGGCTACACCTTC. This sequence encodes CASSVGQGFYGYTF.

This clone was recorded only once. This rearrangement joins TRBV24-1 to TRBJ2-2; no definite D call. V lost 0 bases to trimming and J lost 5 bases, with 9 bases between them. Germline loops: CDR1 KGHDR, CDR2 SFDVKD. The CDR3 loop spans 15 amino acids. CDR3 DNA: TGTGCCACCAGTGATTTGGACATATTAACCGGGGAGCTGTTTTTT. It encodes CATSDLDILTGELFF.

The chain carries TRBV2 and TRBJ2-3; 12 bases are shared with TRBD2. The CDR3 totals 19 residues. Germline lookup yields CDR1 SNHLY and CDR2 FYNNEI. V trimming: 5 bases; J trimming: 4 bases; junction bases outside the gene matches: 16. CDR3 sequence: CASSPLTLLAGGQADTQYF. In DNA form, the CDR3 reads TGTGCCAGCAGTCCTTTGACCCTTCTAGCGGGGGGGCAAGCAGATACGCAGTATTTT. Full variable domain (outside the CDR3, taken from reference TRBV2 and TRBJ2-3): EPEVTQTPSHQVTQMGQEVILRCVPISNHLYFYWYRQILGQKVEFLVSFYNNEISEKSEIFDDQFSVERPDGSNFTLKIRSTKLEDSAMYFCASSPLTLLAGGQADTQYFGPGTRLTVL.

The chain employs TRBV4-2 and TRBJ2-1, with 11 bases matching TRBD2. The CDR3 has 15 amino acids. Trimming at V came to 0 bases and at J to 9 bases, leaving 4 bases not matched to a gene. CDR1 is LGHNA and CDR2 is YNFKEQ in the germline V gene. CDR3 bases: TGTGCCAGCAGCCAAGATAGGCTAGCGGGAGGTGAGCAGTTCTTC. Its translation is CASSQDRLAGGEQFF.

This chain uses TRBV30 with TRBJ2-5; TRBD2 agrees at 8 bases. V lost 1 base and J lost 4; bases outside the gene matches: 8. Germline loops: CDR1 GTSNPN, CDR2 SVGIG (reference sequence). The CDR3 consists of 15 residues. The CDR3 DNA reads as TGTGCCTGGAGTGGGCGGGGGGATTCTTTAGAGACCCAGTACTTC. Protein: CAWSGRGDSLETQYF.

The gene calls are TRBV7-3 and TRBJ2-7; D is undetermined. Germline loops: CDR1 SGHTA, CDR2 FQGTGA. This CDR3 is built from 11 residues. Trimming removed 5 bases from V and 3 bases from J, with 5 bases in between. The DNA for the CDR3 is TGTGCCAGCAGCCCCAACTACGAGCAGTACTTC. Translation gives CASSPNYEQYF. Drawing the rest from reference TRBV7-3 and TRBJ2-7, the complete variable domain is GAGVSQTPSNKVTEKGKYVELRCDPISGHTALYWYRQSLGQGPEFLIYFQGTGAADDSGLPNDRFFAVRPEGSVSTLKIQRTERGDSAVYLCASSPNYEQYFGPGTRLTVT.

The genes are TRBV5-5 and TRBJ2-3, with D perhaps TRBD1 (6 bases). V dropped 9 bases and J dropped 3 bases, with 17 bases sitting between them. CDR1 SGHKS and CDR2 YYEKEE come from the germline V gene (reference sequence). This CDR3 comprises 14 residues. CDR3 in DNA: TGTGCCATCTCCCGGGACACGTTTACAGATACGCAGTATTTT. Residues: CAISRDTFTDTQYF.

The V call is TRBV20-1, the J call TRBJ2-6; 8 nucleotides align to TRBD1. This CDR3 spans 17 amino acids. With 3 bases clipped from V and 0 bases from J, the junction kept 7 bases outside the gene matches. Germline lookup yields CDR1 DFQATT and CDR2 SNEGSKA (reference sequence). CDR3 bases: TGCAGTGCTAGTCCCGGACAGGGAAACTCTGGGGCCAACGTCCTGACTTTC. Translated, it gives CSASPGQGNSGANVLTF.

The DNA of the CDR3 is TGTGCCAGCAGACGACAGGGCTCTGAAACTGAAGCTTTCTTT. Translating gives CASRRQGSETEAFF. The chain carries TRBV7-3 and TRBJ1-1, with TRBD1 matching over 7 bases. V dropped 6 bases and J dropped 5; count of bases not matched to a gene: 9. Germline assignment: CDR1 SGHTA and CDR2 FQGTGA. The CDR3 has 14 amino acids.

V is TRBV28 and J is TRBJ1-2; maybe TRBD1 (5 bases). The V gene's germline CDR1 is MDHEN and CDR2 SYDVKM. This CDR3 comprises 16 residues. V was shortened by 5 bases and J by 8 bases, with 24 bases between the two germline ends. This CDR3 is CASSPPGGWRGGGYTF. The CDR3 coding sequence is TGTGCCAGCAGTCCCCCCGGGGGATGGAGGGGCGGCGGCTACACCTTC.

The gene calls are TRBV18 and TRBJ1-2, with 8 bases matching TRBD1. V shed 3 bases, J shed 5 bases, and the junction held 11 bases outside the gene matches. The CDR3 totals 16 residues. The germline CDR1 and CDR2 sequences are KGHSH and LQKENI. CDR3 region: CASSPGTGTGAYGYTF. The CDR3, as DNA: TGTGCCAGCTCACCGGGAACTGGGACAGGCGCGTATGGCTACACCTTC.

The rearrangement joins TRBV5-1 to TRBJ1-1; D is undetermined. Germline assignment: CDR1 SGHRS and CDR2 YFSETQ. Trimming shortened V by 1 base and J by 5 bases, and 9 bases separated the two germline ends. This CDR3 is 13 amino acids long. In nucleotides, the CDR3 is TGCGCCAGCAGCTTGAATACTGAGACTGAAGCTTTCTTT. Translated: CASSLNTETEAFF.

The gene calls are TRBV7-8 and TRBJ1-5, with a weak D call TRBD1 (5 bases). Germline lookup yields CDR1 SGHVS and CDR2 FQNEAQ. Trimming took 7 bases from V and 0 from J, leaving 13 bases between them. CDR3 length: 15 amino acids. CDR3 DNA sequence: TGTGCCAGCACTCCAGGGTGGAATAGCAATCAGCCCCAGCATTTT. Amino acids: CASTPGWNSNQPQHF.

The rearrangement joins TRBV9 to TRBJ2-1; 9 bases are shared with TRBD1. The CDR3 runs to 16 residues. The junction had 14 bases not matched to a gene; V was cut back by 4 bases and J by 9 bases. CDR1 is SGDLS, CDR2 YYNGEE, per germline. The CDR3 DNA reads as TGTGCCAGCAGCCCCGGTCCGGGACAGGGTATAGTTGAGCAGTTCTTC. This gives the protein CASSPGPGQGIVEQFF. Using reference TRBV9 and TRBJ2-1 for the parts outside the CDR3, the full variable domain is DSGVTQTPKHLITATGQRVTLRCSPRSGDLSVYWYQQSLDQGLQFLIQYYNGEERAKGNILERFSAQQFPDLHSELNLSSLELGDSALYFCASSPGPGQGIVEQFFGPGTRLTVL.

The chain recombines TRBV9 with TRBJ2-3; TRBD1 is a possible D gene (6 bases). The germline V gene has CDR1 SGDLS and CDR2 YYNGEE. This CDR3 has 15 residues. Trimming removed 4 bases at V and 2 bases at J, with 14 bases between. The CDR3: CASSNRDIFTDTQYF. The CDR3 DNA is TGTGCCAGCAGCAACCGGGACATTTTCACAGATACGCAGTATTTT.

CDR3 nucleotide sequence: TGTGCCAGCAGTGAAGGAGGTGACGCCGGGGAGCTGTTTTTT. As protein: CASSEGGDAGELFF. The chain links TRBV6-4 to TRBJ2-2, with D possibly TRBD2 on 5 matching bases. Trimming cost V 3 bases and J 6 bases, with 11 bases left between them. Germline V gene sequence: CDR1 MRHNA, CDR2 SNTAGT. The CDR3 spans 14 residues.

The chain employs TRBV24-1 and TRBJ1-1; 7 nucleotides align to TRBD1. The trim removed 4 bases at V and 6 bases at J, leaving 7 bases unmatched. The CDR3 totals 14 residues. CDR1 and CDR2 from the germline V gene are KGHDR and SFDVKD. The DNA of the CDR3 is TGTGCCACCAGTGAGCGTCGACAGGGCTCTGAAGCTTTCTTT. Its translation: CATSERRQGSEAFF.

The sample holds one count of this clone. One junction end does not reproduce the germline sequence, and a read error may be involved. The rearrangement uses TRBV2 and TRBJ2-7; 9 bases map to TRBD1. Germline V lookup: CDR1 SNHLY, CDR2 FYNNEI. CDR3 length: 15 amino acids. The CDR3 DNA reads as TGTGCCAGCAGCCCACTGGACAGGGGAAGGGGTCGGTCAGTTTTC. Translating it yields CASSPLDRGRGRSVF.

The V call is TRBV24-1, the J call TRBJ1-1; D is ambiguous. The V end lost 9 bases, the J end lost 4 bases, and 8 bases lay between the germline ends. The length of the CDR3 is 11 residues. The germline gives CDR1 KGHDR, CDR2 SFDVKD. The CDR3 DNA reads TGTGCCACCGCAGGAGGCACTGAAGCTTTCTTT. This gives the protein CATAGGTEAFF.

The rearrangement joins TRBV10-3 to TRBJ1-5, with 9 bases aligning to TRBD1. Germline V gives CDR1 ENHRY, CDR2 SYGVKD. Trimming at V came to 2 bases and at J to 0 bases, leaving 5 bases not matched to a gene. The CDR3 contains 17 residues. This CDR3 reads CAISEGQGRGSNQPQHF. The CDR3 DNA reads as TGTGCCATCAGTGAGGGACAGGGGCGAGGTAGCAATCAGCCCCAGCATTTT.